The 11 T cell receptor beta chains below were found in one sample sequenced in a study of T cells in women clearing cervical HPV infection. Assay used: immunoSEQ multiplex PCR; TCRdb lists only in-frame clones, some missing. The sample data list some 20,000 clones. The specimen sequenced was blood buffy coat. These receptors were collected from a woman between 18 and 70 years old with a cervical HPV16 infection that either progressed to CIN3+ or cleared (not recorded which).

Of note for this clone: The read comes to an end 3 residues before the CDR3 does, leaving the germline J gene to fill in the end. The chain carries TRBV5-4 and TRBJ2-6; 7 nucleotides line up with TRBD1. This CDR3 contains 16 residues. Losses at the gene ends were 3 bases for V and 3 bases for J; bases not matched to a gene: 6. Looked up from germline, CDR1 is SGHNT and CDR2 is YYREEE (reference sequence). The CDR3 reads CASSSGTAYGANVLTF. CDR3 DNA, as far as it was read: TGTGCCAGCAGCTCTGGGACAGCGTATGGGGCCAACGTC.

For this clone: The read ends 3 residues before the CDR3 terminus; that terminus is restored from the germline J gene. The V gene is TRBV10-3, the J gene TRBJ1-3; D is uncertain. Germline values: CDR1 ENHRY, CDR2 SYGVKD. V lost 4 bases and J 2 bases, leaving 12 bases between the germline ends. The CDR3 is made up of 15 amino acids. Incomplete CDR3 DNA: TGTGCCATCAGTGGGAGGGTTTATGCTGGAAACACC. Translating it yields CAISGRVYAGNT. The whole CDR3 is CAISGRVYAGNTIYF.

CDR3 loop: CASGSLDEQYF. CDR3 DNA, as far as it was read: TGTGCTAGTGGTTCCCTAGACGAG. The V call is TRBV12-5, the J call TRBJ2-7; D remains ambiguous. The sequence runs out 3 residues before the end of the CDR3; the remainder is reconstructed from the germline J gene. The CDR3 consists of 11 residues. Trimming shortened V by 4 bases and J by 5 bases, and 6 bases separated the two germline ends. CDR1 and CDR2 (germline): LGHNT, FRNRAP.

About this clone: The read falls 3 residues short of the CDR3 end, and the missing part is taken from the germline J gene. This chain links TRBV29-1 with TRBJ1-2, with 8 positions matching TRBD1. The length of the CDR3 is 13 residues. V shed 7 bases and J 3 bases; nucleotides not matched to a gene: 7. Germline CDR1 SQVTM, CDR2 ANQGSEA. The sequenced CDR3 bases are TGCAGCGCTTTACAGGGGGGCGACTATGGC. Translation: CSALQGGDYG. The CDR3 in its entirety is CSALQGGDYGYTF. The variable domain in full, completed from reference TRBV29-1 and TRBJ1-2, reads SAVISQKPSRDICQRGTSLTIQCQVDSQVTMMFWYRQQPGQSLTLIATANQGSEATYESGFVIDKFPISRPNLTFSTLTVSNMSPEDSSIYLCSALQGGDYGYTFGSGTRLTVV.

Concerning this clone: The CDR3 is cut off 3 residues early in the read; its end comes from the germline J gene. The rearrangement links TRBV7-2 to TRBJ1-2, with D perhaps matching TRBD1 (5 bases). The CDR3 covers 13 residues. Germline V CDR1 and CDR2: SGHTA, FQGNSA. The DNA read from the CDR3 is TGTGCCAGCAGCACCTCGGGGGGAGATGAC. It specifies CASSTSGGDD. Given in full, the CDR3 is CASSTSGGDDYTF.

A word on this clone: At one end, the junction sequence differs from germline, possibly due to a read error. The read comes to an end 3 residues before the CDR3 does, leaving the germline J gene to fill in the end. The chain employs TRBV4-2 and TRBJ2-1, with 10 bases aligning to TRBD1. The CDR3 runs 17 residues. Per germline, CDR1 LGHNA and CDR2 YNFKEQ. The CDR3 DNA, read in part, is TGCGCCAGCAGCCACCACACCCCGGGACAGGGGTACAATGAG. Its protein product is CASSHHTPGQGYNE. The CDR3 in full is CASSHHTPGQGYNEQFF.

Turning to this clone: The observed sequence ends 3 residues before the CDR3 terminus, with the missing tail filled in from the germline J gene. The gene calls are TRBV6-2 or TRBV6-3 and TRBJ2-7; D might be TRBD1 (6 bases). Germline CDR1 and CDR2: MNHEY and SVGEGT. The CDR3 consists of 16 residues. V was clipped by 0 bases and J by 6 bases, with 18 bases between them. CDR3 bases read: TGTGCCAGCAGTTACTCGCAGGGGACCCTTCGGGGCGAG. Its protein product is CASSYSQGTLRGE. In full, the CDR3 is CASSYSQGTLRGEQYF.

Regarding this clone: The sequence runs out 3 residues before the end of the CDR3; the remainder is reconstructed from the germline J gene. The gene calls are TRBV6-2 or TRBV6-3 and TRBJ2-2; D perhaps matches TRBD2 (6 bases). This CDR3 is built from 14 residues. Germline lookup yields CDR1 MNHEY and CDR2 SVGEGT. The germline V and J ends were trimmed by 4 bases and 3 bases, with 9 bases remaining between them. The CDR3 region is CASSSGTHTGELFF. The CDR3 bases that were read are TGTGCCAGCAGTTCCGGGACTCACACCGGGGAG.

About this clone: Read sequence stops 3 residues before the CDR3 end, and the germline J gene provides the missing end. The rearrangement links TRBV2 to TRBJ2-5, with D perhaps TRBD1 (6 bases). The germline gives CDR1 SNHLY, CDR2 FYNNEI. Trimming removed 4 bases at V and 1 base at J, with 7 bases between. The CDR3 has 13 residues. The CDR3 loop reads CASSGQAQETQYF. The sequenced part of the CDR3 DNA is TGTGCCAGCAGTGGACAGGCCCAAGAGACC. Drawing the rest from reference TRBV2 and TRBJ2-5, the complete variable domain is EPEVTQTPSHQVTQMGQEVILRCVPISNHLYFYWYRQILGQKVEFLVSFYNNEISEKSEIFDDQFSVERPDGSNFTLKIRSTKLEDSAMYFCASSGQAQETQYFGPGTRLLVL.

CDR3 in amino acids: CASTRGPRHTGELFF. CDR3 bases read: TGTGCCAGCACCAGGGGCCCTCGGCACACCGGGGAG. This chain connects TRBV28 to TRBJ2-2; D perhaps matches TRBD1 (6 bases). The read terminates 3 residues before the CDR3 end, so the remaining end is supplied by the germline J gene. Between the trimmed V and J ends, which lost 7 bases and 3 bases, there was a span of 15 bases. Per germline, CDR1 MDHEN and CDR2 SYDVKM. There are 15 residues in the CDR3. Drawing the rest from reference TRBV28 and TRBJ2-2, the complete variable domain is DVKVTQSSRYLVKRTGEKVFLECVQDMDHENMFWYRQDPGLGLRLIYFSYDVKMKEKGDIPEGYSVSREKKERFSLILESASTNQTSMYLCASTRGPRHTGELFFGEGSRLTVL.

In the case of this clone: The CDR3 extends 3 residues past the end of the read, so its final part is completed from the germline J gene. This chain connects TRBV6-1 to TRBJ2-5; TRBD2 matches 12 bases. V was clipped by 2 bases and J by 2 bases; unmatched bases: 0. Germline-derived CDR1 and CDR2 are MNHNS and SASEGT. The CDR3 spans 15 residues. The part of the CDR3 DNA that was read is TGTGCCAGCAGTGAACTAGCGGGGGGGCAAGAGACC. This gives the protein CASSELAGGQET. The CDR3, in full, reads CASSELAGGQETQYF.